The text below deals with one T cell receptor (beta chain). Its specificity is not known. Documented time point: blood 4 weeks post-SBRT, at nephrectomy. Treatment in this sample: 15 Gy SBRT to primary tumor, nephrectomy 4 weeks later. Nephrectomy followed 15 Gy stereotactic body radiation by 4 weeks. This record comes from a study of radiation and T cells in renal cell carcinoma. Only in-frame clones appear in the TCRdb table, and some are missing; sequencing was by immunoSEQ multiplex PCR. The repertoire has roughly 82,000 clones, roughly nine tenths of them found once; the top ten carry roughly 5.4%. Study-wide findings and caveats: Top tumor clonotypes rose in blood 2 weeks post-radiation, then contracted.

The CDR3 totals 17 residues. CDR1 and CDR2 from the germline V gene are MDHEN and SYDVKM. Unmatched junction bases numbered 6, after V lost 5 bases and J lost 2 bases. V and J are TRBV28 and TRBJ2-5; TRBD2 matches 15 bases. The sequence was collected from a woman between 65 and 79 years old with renal cell carcinoma. This sample comprised blood, obtained from a patient whose treatment included radiotherapy and nephrectomy. CDR3: CASSRGLAGGFQETQYF. As DNA, the CDR3 is TGTGCCAGCAGTAGGGGACTAGCGGGGGGTTTTCAAGAGACCCAGTACTTC.